The next 29 T cell receptor beta chains were all read from a single sample in a study of glioma-infiltrating T cells. TCR alpha and beta CDR3 regions were amplified from RNA using iRepertoire nested multiplex PCR. Each CDR3 protein is one row after TCRdb ran MiXCR on the multiplex PCR reads. The table lists about 2,500 distinct CDR3 sequences, around 70% of them singletons. What was sequenced was glioma tissue, nonneoplastic brain tissue, or PBMCs (not recorded which). The receptors were sampled from a human donor with low-grade glioma or glioblastoma, undergoing nonglioma brain surgery, or in good health (not recorded which).

This clonotype has just a few counts. This rearrangement joins TRBV6-6 to TRBJ1-2; TRBD1 agrees at 7 bases. The CDR3 is 13 amino acids. V gave up 2 bases and J gave up 8 bases; unmatched junction bases: 5. Germline V gene data show CDR1 as MNHNY and CDR2 as SVGAGI (reference sequence). CDR3 nucleotides: TGTGCCAGCAGTTACAGGGACAGTGAAGGCTACACCTTC. Its protein is CASSYRDSEGYTF.

As concerns this clonotype: It is likely a read error, because the conserved phenylalanine at the end of the CDR3 is missing. It is unclear where the CDR3 begins or ends on the DNA, so no DNA is shown, and the CDR3 is as TCRdb lists it. This chain links TRBV4-2 with TRBJ1-6; the table's TRBD1 call for D was not verified on the DNA. CDR1 LGHNA and CDR2 YNFKEQ come from the germline V gene. 14 amino acids form the CDR3, both terminal residues included. CDR3 in amino acids: CAGSGTGDNSPPHL.

As for this clonotype: One end of the junction fails to match germline, which may point to a read error. The CDR3 protein is CANSPRTLTDYNEQFF. The CDR3 nucleotides are TGCGCCAACAGTCCGCGTACCTTGACAGATTACAATGAGCAGTTCTTC. The gene calls are TRBV10-1 and TRBJ2-1, with D perhaps TRBD1 (5 bases). This CDR3 comprises 16 residues. Germline V gene lookup returns CDR1 WNHNN and CDR2 SYGVQD (reference sequence).

This clonotype was counted between two and nine times. A junction end diverges from the germline sequence, so it may reflect a read error. The chain has TRBV27 and TRBJ1-1; D gene ambiguous. Germline-derived CDR1 and CDR2 are MNHEY and SMNVEV (reference sequence). This CDR3 has 13 amino acids. The CDR3 nucleotides are TGTGCCAGCAGTACCAGCAAGAACACTGAAGGTTTCTTT. Translated: CASSTSKNTEGFF.

This clonotype was seen a single time. The chain employs TRBV20-1 and TRBJ2-1; possible D gene TRBD2, 7 bases. V lost 3 bases and J 7 bases, leaving 25 bases between the germline ends. Germline V gene lookup returns CDR1 DFQATT and CDR2 SNEGSKA (reference sequence). The CDR3 has 17 residues. CDR3 in amino acids: CSASSPGIGGAVNEQFF. For the CDR3, the DNA is TGCAGTGCTAGCAGCCCCGGGATAGGGGGGGCGGTGAATGAGCAGTTCTTC.

This clonotype is labeled hyperexpanded. V and J are TRBV27 and TRBJ2-3; D unclear. Germline CDR1 MNHEY, CDR2 SMNVEV (reference sequence). The CDR3 has 14 residues. Trimming left V 2 bases short and J 2 bases short, with 8 bases between. CDR3 sequence reads: CASSLTVNTDTQYF. CDR3 coding DNA: TGTGCCAGCAGTTTAACAGTTAACACAGATACGCAGTATTTT.

With respect to this clonotype: Compared with germline, one end of the junction differs, possibly owing to a read error. The gene calls are TRBV7-2 and TRBJ2-1; TRBD2 might be the D (6 bases). CDR3 length equals 13 residues. Germline V gene lookup returns CDR1 SGHTA and CDR2 FQGNSA. CDR3 sequence (DNA): TGTGCCAGCAGCTCGGGGGTATACAATGACCAGTTCTTC. It specifies CASSSGVYNDQFF.

On this clonotype: At one end the junction does not follow the germline gene, possibly because of a read error. The chain combines TRBV29-1 with TRBJ1-2; D gene ambiguous. CDR3 length: 12 amino acids. CDR1 is SQVTM, CDR2 ANQGSEA, per germline. Here the CDR3 DNA reads TGCGGCGTTGTCCATGGTGGGTATGACTACACCTTC. Its protein product is CGVVHGGYDYTF. Together with reference TRBV29-1 and TRBJ1-2, the CDR3 gives the full variable domain: SAVISQKPSRDICQRGTSLTIQCQVDSQVTMMFWYRQQPGQSLTLIATANQGSEATYESGFVIDKFPISRPNLTFSTLTVSNMSPEDSSIYLCGVVHGGYDYTFGSGTRLTVV.

The chain joins TRBV20-1 to TRBJ2-3; no clear D gene. Germline V gene sequence: CDR1 DFQATT, CDR2 SNEGSKA (reference sequence). CDR3 length: 14 amino acids. Deletions cut 6 bases from V and 3 bases from J, with 16 bases between. This chain's CDR3 is CSAPDPSRTDTQYF. In nucleotides, the CDR3 is TGCAGTGCCCCCGACCCATCGCGGACAGATACGCAGTATTTT.

This clonotype is medium-sized within its sample. The V call is TRBV12-3 or TRBV12-4, the J call TRBJ2-1; 13 nucleotides align to TRBD2. Trimming removed 4 bases from V and 5 bases from J; junction bases left unmatched: 8. The CDR3 has 17 amino acids. The CDR3 DNA reads TGTGCCAGCAGTTCCCTCCCCGGGACTAGCGGGGACAATGAGCAGTTCTTC. It encodes CASSSLPGTSGDNEQFF.

The V call is TRBV6-2 or TRBV6-3, the J call TRBJ2-7, with unresolved D. The CDR3 spans 14 residues. The germline CDR1 and CDR2 sequences are MNHEY and SVGEGT. Trimming left V 2 bases short and J 0 bases short, with 8 bases between. The CDR3 loop is CASSYAVFSYEQYF. CDR3 nucleotide sequence: TGTGCCAGCAGTTACGCTGTATTCTCCTACGAGCAGTACTTC.

This clonotype is labeled as medium-sized. The chain carries TRBV4-2 and TRBJ2-3; 10 bases agree with TRBD2. Trimming took 1 base from V and 2 from J; bases not matched to a gene: 12. The CDR3 loop spans 19 amino acids. Germline V gene sequence: CDR1 LGHNA, CDR2 YNFKEQ. CDR3 loop: CASSQGEASGSLNTDTQYF. The CDR3 DNA sequence: TGTGCCAGCAGCCAAGGAGAGGCTAGCGGGAGCCTGAACACAGATACGCAGTATTTT.

As for this clonotype: The limits of the CDR3 on the DNA are not certain, so only TCRdb's listed CDR3 is given. This chain joins TRBV11-2 and TRBJ2-7; the tabulated D call, TRBD2, remains unverified against the DNA. The CDR3 contains 20 residues when both ends are counted. Germline V gene lookup returns CDR1 SGHAT and CDR2 FQNNGV. The chain's CDR3 is CASSFYICSARESKNYEQYF.

Note on this clonotype: At one end, the junction sequence differs from germline, possibly due to a read error. The genes are TRBV6-5 and TRBJ1-1; unclear D gene. This CDR3 region has 16 residues. CDR1 and CDR2 (germline): MNHEY, SVGAGI. The CDR3 region has the DNA TGTGCCAGCAGTTATAGGACCGTTGGGTGGGTAACTGGAGCTTTATTT. The encoded protein is CASSYRTVGWVTGALF.

CDR3 region: CASNEQGPNSPPHF. The DNA for the CDR3 is TGTGCCAGCAATGAGCAGGGCCCTAATTCACCCCCTCACTTT. The chain combines TRBV27 with TRBJ1-6; TRBD1 is a possible D gene (5 bases). V was clipped by 7 bases and J by 19 bases, with 26 bases between them. Germline assignment: CDR1 MNHEY and CDR2 SMNVEV (reference sequence). This CDR3 contains 14 residues.

The chain is built from TRBV4-1 and TRBJ2-1; no clear D. The germline V gene encodes CDR1 MGHRA and CDR2 YSYEKL. The CDR3 consists of 14 residues. The V and J ends lost 8 bases and 7 bases respectively, with 18 bases between them. The CDR3 nucleotides read TGCGCCAGCCCTCCAGGAACGGGCCTAAATGAGCAGTTCTTC. It codes for CASPPGTGLNEQFF.

This clonotype qualifies as medium-sized (0.01 to 0.1%). The gene calls are TRBV5-5 and TRBJ1-2; D gene ambiguous. The germline gives CDR1 SGHKS, CDR2 YYEKEE (reference sequence). CDR3 length: 13 residues. V lost 0 bases to trimming and J lost 1 base, with 4 bases between them. CDR3 region: CASSLDSNYGYTF. DNA of the CDR3: TGTGCCAGCAGCTTGGACAGTAACTATGGCTACACCTTC.

This clonotype qualifies as large. V gene TRBV20-1 combines with J gene TRBJ2-2; D gene ambiguous. The germline V gene has CDR1 DFQATT and CDR2 SNEGSKA (reference sequence). CDR3 length: 11 residues. V shed 2 bases and J shed 3 bases, with 1 base lying between them. The CDR3 DNA sequence: TGCAGTGCTAGACACACCGGGGAGCTGTTTTTT. Protein: CSARHTGELFF.

The rearrangement uses TRBV6-1 and TRBJ1-2, with 8 positions matching TRBD1. V trimming: 7 bases; J trimming: 8 bases; junction bases outside the gene matches: 6. CDR3 length equals 12 residues. In germline, CDR1 is MNHNS, CDR2 SASEGT. The CDR3 DNA reads TGTGCCAGCACCCAGGGGGCACGGGGCTACACCTTC. Translating gives CASTQGARGYTF.

Remarks on this clonotype: The junction shows a germline mismatch at one end, possibly a read error. The chain uses TRBV27 and TRBJ1-1, with TRBD1 as a possible D gene (5 bases). This CDR3 is built from 13 residues. Germline CDR1 is MNHEY and CDR2 is SMNVEV (reference sequence). The CDR3 sequence: CASSSGQDTEGFF. The CDR3 nucleotides are TGTGCCAGCAGTAGCGGCCAGGACACTGAAGGTTTCTTT.

Notes on this clonotype: This CDR3 is missing its conserved last phenylalanine or tryptophan, likely due to a read error. This sequence joins TRBV6-5 and TRBJ2-5; perhaps TRBD1 as D (5 bases). The CDR3 covers 17 residues. Germline CDR1 and CDR2: MNHEY and SVGAGI. Written as DNA, the CDR3 is TGTGCCAGCACTTACTCGAAACCCAGGGCGACACTGGAGACCCAGTACTCC. Translated, it gives CASTYSKPRATLETQYS.

This clonotype was detected many times. One base away lies a much larger clone, so this may be a sequencing read error. The rearrangement joins TRBV19 to TRBJ2-2; 8 bases are a match to TRBD2. The CDR3 is 17 amino acids. Germline CDR1 is LNHDA and CDR2 is SQIVND (reference sequence). CDR3 sequence reads: CAGSIYSGLEATGELFF. The CDR3 nucleotides read TGTGCCGGTAGTATATATTCGGGACTAGAGGCGACCGGGGAGCTGTTTTTT.

This rearrangement joins TRBV20-1 to TRBJ2-7; D is perhaps TRBD1 or TRBD2 (6 bases each). Germline V gives CDR1 DFQATT, CDR2 SNEGSKA (reference sequence). This CDR3 is 15 amino acids long. V was cut by 7 bases and J by 9 bases, with 28 bases left in between. The CDR3 spells CSDGGRDFALGGQYV. In DNA, the CDR3 is TGCAGTGATGGGGGTCGGGACTTCGCTTTAGGGGGGCAGTACGTC.

The chain employs TRBV20-1 and TRBJ2-5; D unresolved. The CDR3 totals 11 residues. V dropped 6 bases and J dropped 3 bases, with 8 bases sitting between them. Germline-derived CDR1 and CDR2 are DFQATT and SNEGSKA (reference sequence). CDR3 protein: CSAGVEETQYF. The CDR3 DNA reads as TGCAGTGCCGGAGTTGAAGAGACCCAGTACTTC.

Only one count was recorded for this clonotype. The V call is TRBV27, the J call TRBJ2-7; D unresolved. Germline assignment: CDR1 MNHEY and CDR2 SMNVEV (reference sequence). Trimming shortened V by 2 bases and J by 9 bases, and 17 bases separated the two germline ends. The CDR3 is 14 amino acids. CDR3 region: CASSLTVNTDAQYV. CDR3 in DNA: TGTGCCAGCAGTTTAACAGTTAACACAGATGCGCAGTACGTC.

This clonotype was counted between two and nine times. This chain joins TRBV3-1 and TRBJ2-5; D remains ambiguous. The V gene lost 1 base and the J gene lost 5 bases, with 8 bases spanning the gap. The germline CDR1 and CDR2 sequences are LGHDT and YNNKEL (reference sequence). The CDR3 sequence is 13 residues long. The CDR3 region is CASSQGGRETQYF. CDR3 DNA: TGTGCCAGCAGCCAAGGGGGTCGGGAGACCCAGTACTTC.

The genes are TRBV7-9 and TRBJ2-3, with 10 bases lining up with TRBD2. The CDR3 runs 16 residues. With V trimmed by 6 bases and J by 7 bases, 13 bases remained unmatched. The germline V gene has CDR1 SEHNR and CDR2 FQNEAQ (reference sequence). DNA of the CDR3: TGTGCCAGCAGTCTCACCCCTAGCGGGAGAACACATACGCAGTATTTT. Translation gives CASSLTPSGRTHTQYF. The complete variable domain, with remaining parts taken from reference TRBV7-9 and TRBJ2-3, reads DTGVSQNPRHKITKRGQNVTFRCDPISEHNRLYWYRQTLGQGPEFLTYFQNEAQLEKSRLLSDRFSAERPKGSFSTLEIQRTEQGDSAMYLCASSLTPSGRTHTQYFGPGTRLTVL.

This clonotype is hyperexpanded (1% or more) within its sample. The chain combines TRBV27 with TRBJ1-2, with 7 nucleotides matching TRBD1. V gave up 5 bases and J gave up 8 bases; unmatched junction bases: 8. The CDR3 sequence is 13 residues long. CDR1 and CDR2 from the germline V gene are MNHEY and SMNVEV (reference sequence). As DNA, the CDR3 is TGTGCCAGCAGTATAACAGGGGATAGAGGCTACACCTTC. It specifies CASSITGDRGYTF.

The chain is built from TRBV7-6 and TRBJ2-1; 8 nucleotides line up with TRBD2. Trimming took 5 bases from V and 12 from J; bases not matched to a gene: 18. CDR1 and CDR2 from the germline V gene are SGHVS and FNYEAQ. The CDR3 is 16 residues long. This CDR3 reads CASSPGIGGAVTAQFF. The CDR3 DNA follows: TGTGCCAGCAGCCCCGGGATCGGGGGGGCGGTGACTGCGCAGTTCTTC. The whole variable domain, remainder taken from reference TRBV7-6 and TRBJ2-1, is GAGVSQSPRYKVTKRGQDVALRCDPISGHVSLYWYRQALGQGPEFLTYFNYEAQQDKSGLPNDRFSAERPEGSISTLTIQRTEQRDSAMYRCASSPGIGGAVTAQFFGPGTRLTVL.